This T cell receptor (beta chain) emerged from a study of blood T cells in healthy people across ages. Study-level results: Strong correlation existed between TCR beta diversity and naive T cell percentage.

The V gene lost 2 bases and the J gene lost 3 bases, with 16 bases spanning the gap. This CDR3 is 16 amino acids long. Germline-derived CDR1 and CDR2 are DFQATT and SNEGSKA (reference sequence). Total RNA, at least 6 micrograms per sample, came from PBMCs. The second PCR ran about 6 to 12 cycles with a sample-barcoded 5' primer and J-beta primers. Each cDNA molecule was tagged by a template-switch adaptor with 12 random nucleotides. TCRdb used MiXCR to reprocess the 5' RACE reads, holding one entry per CDR3 protein. Counted here are about 930,000 distinct CDR3 sequences, roughly 29% occurring once; the ten biggest clones make up roughly 10%. Note on this clonotype: Its antigen is undetermined.

The data also belong to a second study, concerning T cells of mothers and their children.

The rearrangement uses TRBV20-1 and TRBJ1-4, with a weak D call TRBD1 (6 bases). Sequencing was done on a sample of blood. This receptor was identified in a woman aged 40 to 49 in good health. DNA for the CDR3: TGCAGTGCTAGATCGGTGGGGGGGCCGGCTAATGAAAAACTGTTTTTT. Residues: CSARSVGGPANEKLFF.